This T cell receptor beta chain was captured by sequencing in a study of cytomegalovirus exposure and HLA in healthy donors. The PCR employed 60 Vbeta primers together with 13 Jbeta primers. Per the authors' pipeline: Later analysis identified tens of millions of unique TCR beta chains, 8.5 million to 13 million shared. The table came from immunoSEQ multiplex PCR; TCRdb's copy has only in-frame clones and leaves some out. That table gives V, J and clone size, and the DNA gave D and trimming. Of 100,000 to 120,000 clones in the sample, roughly 15% were seen once. This clone was recorded a few times. Its cognate antigen is unknown. The CDR3 loop spans 16 amino acids. V lost 4 bases and J 0 bases, leaving 15 bases between the germline ends. Germline V lookup: CDR1 MGHRA, CDR2 YSYEKL. Notes on the study in general: The study dropped some indistinguishable V segments, TRBV6-2 and TRBV6-3 among them. The Asian-associated ancestry cluster reportedly had fewer N-insertions than the approximately 650-donor mean in a later analysis. There were a few CMV-associated chains whose specificity for CMV antigens was confirmed in vitro.

This receptor was identified in a female donor in good health and CMV-seronegative. The rearrangement uses TRBV4-1 and TRBJ1-1; unclear D gene. Input material: PBMCs. The CDR3 loop reads CASSRLGMRMNTEAFF. CDR3 coding DNA: TGCGCCAGCAGCCGACTCGGGATGCGTATGAACACTGAAGCTTTCTTT.